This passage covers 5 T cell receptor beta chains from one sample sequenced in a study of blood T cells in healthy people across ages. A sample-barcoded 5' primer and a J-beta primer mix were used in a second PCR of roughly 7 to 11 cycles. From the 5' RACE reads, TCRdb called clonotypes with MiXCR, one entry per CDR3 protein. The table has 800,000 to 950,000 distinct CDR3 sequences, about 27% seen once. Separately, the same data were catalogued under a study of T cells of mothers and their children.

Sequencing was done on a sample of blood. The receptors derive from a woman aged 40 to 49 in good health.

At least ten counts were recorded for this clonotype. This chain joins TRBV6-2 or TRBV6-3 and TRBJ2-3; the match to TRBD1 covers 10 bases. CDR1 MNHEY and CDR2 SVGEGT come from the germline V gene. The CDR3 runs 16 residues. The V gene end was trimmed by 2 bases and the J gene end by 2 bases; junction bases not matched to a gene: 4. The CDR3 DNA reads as TGTGCCAGCAGTTACCCGGGACAGGGGAACACAGATACGCAGTATTTT. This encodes CASSYPGQGNTDTQYF.

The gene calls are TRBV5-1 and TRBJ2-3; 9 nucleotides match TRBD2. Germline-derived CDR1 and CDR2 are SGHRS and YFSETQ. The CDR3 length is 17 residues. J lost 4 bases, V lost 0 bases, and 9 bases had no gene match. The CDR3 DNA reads TGCGCCAGCAGCTTGGGGGCTAGCGGGGATATTGCAGATACGCAGTATTTT. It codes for CASSLGASGDIADTQYF. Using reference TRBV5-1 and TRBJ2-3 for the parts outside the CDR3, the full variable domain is KAGVTQTPRYLIKTRGQQVTLSCSPISGHRSVSWYQQTPGQGLQFLFEYFSETQRNKGNFPGRFSGRQFSNSRSEMNVSTLELGDSALYLCASSLGASGDIADTQYFGPGTRLTVL.

CDR3 nucleotides: TGCGCCAGCAGCCAAGGGGAAAACAGGGGGCACACCTTC. This gives the protein CASSQGENRGHTF. V and J are TRBV4-3 and TRBJ1-2; 9 positions match TRBD1. The CDR3 is made up of 13 amino acids. Germline values: CDR1 LGHNA, CDR2 YSLEER. V dropped 1 base and J dropped 12; count of bases not matched to a gene: 6.

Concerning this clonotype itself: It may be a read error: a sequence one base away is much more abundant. The CDR3 loop is CSVKDQAYEQYF. CDR3 nucleotides: TGCAGCGTTAAAGATCAAGCCTACGAGCAGTACTTC. The chain employs TRBV29-1 and TRBJ2-7; D not resolved. The CDR3 consists of 12 residues. The germline V gene encodes CDR1 SQVTM and CDR2 ANQGSEA.

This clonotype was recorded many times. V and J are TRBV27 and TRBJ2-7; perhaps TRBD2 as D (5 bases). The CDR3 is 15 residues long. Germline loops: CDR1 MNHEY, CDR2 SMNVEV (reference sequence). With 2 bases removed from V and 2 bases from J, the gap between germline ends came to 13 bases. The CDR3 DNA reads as TGTGCCAGCAGTTTAAATCCGCTTAGCGCCTACGAGCAGTACTTC. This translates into CASSLNPLSAYEQYF.